The 17 T cell receptor beta chains below come from one sample, sequenced in a study of T cell responses to AZD1222 COVID-19 vaccine. Produced via immunoSEQ multiplex PCR; TCRdb's table is partial and in-frame only. There are 180,000 or so clones in the sample; over 80% occur only once, and about 1% lies in the top ten. Sequencing used peripheral blood, obtained 28 days after the second dose of the MenACWY control vaccine. The receptors derive from an adult who received the MenACWY meningococcal vaccine as a control.

This sequence joins TRBV7-2 and TRBJ1-4; D unclear. Per germline, CDR1 SGHTA and CDR2 FQGNSA. The CDR3 is 14 amino acids. With 0 bases removed from V and 4 bases from J, the gap between germline ends came to 6 bases. CDR3 DNA: TGTGCCAGCAGCTTAGCAGGGTTTAATGAAAAACTGTTTTTT. This sequence encodes CASSLAGFNEKLFF.

V is TRBV11-2 and J is TRBJ1-2; unclear D gene. The CDR3 length is 16 residues. CDR1 SGHAT and CDR2 FQNNGV come from the germline V gene. Between the trimmed V and J ends, which lost 2 bases and 2 bases, there was a span of 15 bases. This CDR3 is CASSLNAVAGNYGYTF. The CDR3 region has the DNA TGTGCCAGCAGCTTAAATGCTGTCGCAGGCAACTATGGCTACACCTTC.

This clone was counted once. The chain recombines TRBV18 with TRBJ2-1; 8 bases line up with TRBD2. Germline values: CDR1 KGHSH, CDR2 LQKENI. After removal of 5 bases from V and 8 bases from J, the junction contained 14 bases not matched to a gene. The CDR3 consists of 16 residues. The CDR3 spells CASSDFSGGGLDEQFF. The DNA for the CDR3 is TGTGCCAGCTCAGACTTTTCTGGCGGGGGGCTCGATGAGCAGTTCTTC. Full variable domain (missing parts from reference TRBV18 and TRBJ2-1): NAGVMQNPRHLVRRRGQEARLRCSPMKGHSHVYWYRQLPEEGLKFMVYLQKENIIDESGMPKERFSAEFPKEGPSILRIQQVVRGDSAAYFCASSDFSGGGLDEQFFGPGTRLTVL.

The chain employs TRBV9 and TRBJ1-3; D uncertain. V lost 0 bases and J lost 4, with 14 bases in between. Germline-derived CDR1 and CDR2 are SGDLS and YYNGEE. The CDR3 totals 16 residues. The CDR3 DNA reads as TGTGCCAGCAGCGTAGTTCCGGGGATGGCCGGAAACACCATATATTTT. Its protein product is CASSVVPGMAGNTIYF.

This chain connects TRBV27 to TRBJ1-1, with a tentative D call TRBD1 (5 bases). CDR1 MNHEY and CDR2 SMNVEV come from the germline V gene (reference sequence). The V end lost 6 bases, the J end lost 4 bases, and 15 bases lay between the germline ends. CDR3 size: 14 residues. CDR3 nucleotides: TGTGCCAGCAGGGGAGGACCGGGGACCACTGAAGCTTTCTTT. It encodes CASRGGPGTTEAFF.

Here the CDR3 reads CASSLIGRQNTEAFF. In DNA, the CDR3 is TGCGCCAGCAGCTTGATCGGCAGACAAAACACTGAAGCTTTCTTT. The rearrangement uses TRBV5-1 and TRBJ1-1; D is undetermined. Germline CDR1 and CDR2: SGHRS and YFSETQ. V lost 1 base and J lost 2, with 12 bases in between. The CDR3 extends over 15 amino acids.

The J gene is TRBJ1-6, the V gene TRBV6-2 or TRBV6-3; 8 bases are shared with TRBD1. Germline CDR1 reads MNHEY; CDR2 reads SVGEGT. The CDR3 has 15 residues. V was clipped by 2 bases and J by 7 bases; unmatched bases: 4. CDR3 DNA sequence: TGTGCCAGCAGTTACACGCAGGGGGCGAATTCACCCCTCCACTTT. This encodes CASSYTQGANSPLHF.

V and J are TRBV28 and TRBJ1-3; no clear D gene. The CDR3 consists of 14 residues. From germline, CDR1 is MDHEN and CDR2 SYDVKM. The V and J ends lost 3 bases and 8 bases respectively, with 14 bases between them. As DNA, the CDR3 is TGTGCCAGCAGTTTTAGACACGGGAAGGACACCATATATTTT. It yields the protein CASSFRHGKDTIYF.

V is TRBV5-1 and J is TRBJ2-5; possibly TRBD2 for D (5 bases). Deletions cut 0 bases from V and 5 bases from J, with 11 bases between. The CDR3 is 14 amino acids. From germline, CDR1 is SGHRS and CDR2 YFSETQ. DNA of the CDR3: TGCGCCAGCAGCTTGGGTGCGGACTTCGAGACCCAGTACTTC. It specifies CASSLGADFETQYF.

This rearrangement joins TRBV19 to TRBJ1-2, with 9 positions matching TRBD1. Germline CDR1 LNHDA, CDR2 SQIVND (reference sequence). The V and J ends lost 8 bases and 2 bases, in that order; junction bases with no gene match: 9. CDR3 length: 15 residues. CDR3 sequence (DNA): TGTGCCAGTGGCGTAGGGACAGGGACGAACTATGGCTACACCTTC. This gives the protein CASGVGTGTNYGYTF.

The gene calls are TRBV28 and TRBJ2-7; D possibly corresponds to TRBD1 (6 bases). This CDR3 has 16 residues. Germline values: CDR1 MDHEN, CDR2 SYDVKM. V lost 4 bases to trimming and J lost 3 bases, with 19 bases between them. Here the CDR3 reads CASSSNYRELDYEQYF. The CDR3 DNA reads TGTGCCAGCAGTTCCAATTACAGGGAGCTCGACTACGAGCAGTACTTC.

This clone was seen more than once but under ten times. V gene TRBV5-1 combines with J gene TRBJ2-7, with D possibly being TRBD2 (5 bases). Trimming pared 1 base from V and 6 bases from J, leaving 8 bases between. CDR1 is SGHRS and CDR2 is YFSETQ in the germline V gene. The CDR3 has 12 amino acids. The CDR3 loop is CASSLNGVEQYF. CDR3 bases: TGCGCCAGCAGCTTGAACGGGGTCGAGCAGTACTTC.

The chain joins TRBV28 to TRBJ1-2; D gene uncertain. With 5 bases removed from V and 2 bases from J, the gap between germline ends came to 15 bases. Germline V gives CDR1 MDHEN, CDR2 SYDVKM. The CDR3 is made up of 15 amino acids. CDR3 loop: CASSIRQGRNYGYTF. The CDR3 DNA reads as TGTGCCAGCAGTATCCGTCAAGGACGGAACTATGGCTACACCTTC.

The J gene is TRBJ1-1, the V gene TRBV6-2 or TRBV6-3; tentative D call: TRBD1 (6 bases). CDR1 and CDR2 from the germline V gene are MNHEY and SVGEGT. This CDR3 comprises 16 residues. Trimming removed 0 bases from V and 2 bases from J, with 13 bases in between. The DNA for the CDR3 is TGTGCCAGCAGTTACTCCTGGGGGCACCTTAACACTGAAGCTTTCTTT. This sequence encodes CASSYSWGHLNTEAFF.

The chain recombines TRBV3-1 (or the pseudogene TRBV3-2) with TRBJ1-2; TRBD1 might be the D (5 bases). This CDR3 region has 16 residues. V lost 1 base to trimming and J lost 5 bases, with 17 bases between them. CDR1 LGHDT and CDR2 YNNKEL come from the germline V gene (reference sequence). The CDR3 nucleotides are TGTGCCAGCAGCCAAGGCGGGGGAGGAGGTTGGTATGGCTACACCTTC. Translated: CASSQGGGGGWYGYTF.

The DNA of the CDR3 is TGTGCCAGCAACACAAACGGAGTCAATCAGCCCCAGCATTTT. It specifies CASNTNGVNQPQHF. The rearrangement links TRBV28 to TRBJ1-5, with D unresolved. This CDR3 is 14 amino acids long. The germline V and J ends were trimmed by 7 bases and 3 bases, with 13 bases remaining between them. Germline V gene data show CDR1 as MDHEN and CDR2 as SYDVKM.

This sequence joins TRBV12-3 or TRBV12-4 and TRBJ1-2, with no clear D. V was cut by 3 bases and J by 8 bases, with 4 bases left in between. There are 10 residues in the CDR3. CDR3 in DNA: TGTGCCAGCAGTTTGGTCGGCTACACCTTC. Protein sequence: CASSLVGYTF.